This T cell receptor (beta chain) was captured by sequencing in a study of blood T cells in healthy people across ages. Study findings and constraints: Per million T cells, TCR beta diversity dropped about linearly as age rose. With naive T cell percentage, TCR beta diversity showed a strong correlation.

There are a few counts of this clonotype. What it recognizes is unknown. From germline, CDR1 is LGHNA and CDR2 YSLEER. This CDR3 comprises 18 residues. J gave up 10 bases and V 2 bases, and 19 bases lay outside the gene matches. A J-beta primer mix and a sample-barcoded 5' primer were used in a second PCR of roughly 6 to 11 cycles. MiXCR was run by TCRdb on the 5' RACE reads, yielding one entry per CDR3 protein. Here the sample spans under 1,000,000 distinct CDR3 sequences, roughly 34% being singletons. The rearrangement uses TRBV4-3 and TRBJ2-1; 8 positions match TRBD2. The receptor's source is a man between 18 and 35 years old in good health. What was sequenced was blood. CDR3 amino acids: CASSQKPHFGTRLQEQFF. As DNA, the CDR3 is TGCGCCAGCAGCCAAAAACCCCACTTCGGGACTAGACTTCAGGAGCAGTTCTTC.